This T cell receptor (beta chain) was sequenced in a study of T-cell reconstitution after alpha-beta-depleted transplantation in children. Unique molecular identifiers featured in how the TCRbeta library was prepared. TCRdb fed the PCR reads into MiXCR, producing one record per CDR3 protein. In the table there are 150,000 to 200,000 distinct CDR3 sequences, approximately 7% of which are singletons. CDR1 and CDR2 from the germline V gene are GTSNPN and SVGIG (reference sequence). CDR3 length equals 11 residues. The V gene lost 6 bases and the J gene lost 14 bases, with 17 bases spanning the gap. This clonotype was detected many times.

V is TRBV30 and J is TRBJ2-1; D is perhaps TRBD2 (5 bases). This sequence originates from a human donor who donated a stem cell graft to a child with Wiskott-Aldrich syndrome. The sequences come from PBMCs from the stem cell graft donor, collected from the stem cell graft. The CDR3, as DNA: TGTGCCTGTCTATCCGCTACCGGGAAGTTCTTC. This translates into CACLSATGKFF.